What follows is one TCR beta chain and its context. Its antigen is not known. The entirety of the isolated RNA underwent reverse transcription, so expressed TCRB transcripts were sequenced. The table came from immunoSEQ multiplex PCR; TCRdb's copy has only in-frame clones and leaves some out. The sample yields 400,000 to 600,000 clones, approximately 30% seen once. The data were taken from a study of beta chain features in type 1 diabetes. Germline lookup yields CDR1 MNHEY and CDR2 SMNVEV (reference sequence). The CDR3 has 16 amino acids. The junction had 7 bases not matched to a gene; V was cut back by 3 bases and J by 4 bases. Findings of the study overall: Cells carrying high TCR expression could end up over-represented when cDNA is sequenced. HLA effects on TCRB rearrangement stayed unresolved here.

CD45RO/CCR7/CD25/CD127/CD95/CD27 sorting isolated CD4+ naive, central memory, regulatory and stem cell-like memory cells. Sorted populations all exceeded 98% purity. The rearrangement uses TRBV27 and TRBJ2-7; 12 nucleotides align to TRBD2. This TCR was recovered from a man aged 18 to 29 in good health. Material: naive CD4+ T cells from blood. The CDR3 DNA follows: TGTGCCAGCAGTTTTTGGACTAGCGGGGCCCCATACGAGCAGTACTTC. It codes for CASSFWTSGAPYEQYF.